This T cell receptor (beta chain) was sequenced for a study of ipilimumab plus nivolumab after autologous stem cell transplantation. Unmatched junction bases numbered 12, after V lost 7 bases and J lost 2 bases. This CDR3 region has 16 residues. Germline V gene sequence: CDR1 SGHNT, CDR2 YYREEE (reference sequence). The assay was immunoSEQ multiplex PCR, and TCRdb's table has in-frame clones only and misses some. The repertoire holds some 24,000 clones, with 70% to 90% as singletons. The sample holds one count of this clone. This rearrangement joins TRBV5-4 to TRBJ2-3, with TRBD2 identical over 8 bases. The origin of this receptor is a male donor with diffuse large B-cell lymphoma. The sample was PBMCs, taken in a trial of ipilimumab plus nivolumab as post-transplant consolidation. The chain's CDR3 is CASGTSGQTFTDTQYF. The CDR3 DNA sequence: TGTGCCAGCGGCACTAGCGGACAAACCTTCACAGATACGCAGTATTTT.